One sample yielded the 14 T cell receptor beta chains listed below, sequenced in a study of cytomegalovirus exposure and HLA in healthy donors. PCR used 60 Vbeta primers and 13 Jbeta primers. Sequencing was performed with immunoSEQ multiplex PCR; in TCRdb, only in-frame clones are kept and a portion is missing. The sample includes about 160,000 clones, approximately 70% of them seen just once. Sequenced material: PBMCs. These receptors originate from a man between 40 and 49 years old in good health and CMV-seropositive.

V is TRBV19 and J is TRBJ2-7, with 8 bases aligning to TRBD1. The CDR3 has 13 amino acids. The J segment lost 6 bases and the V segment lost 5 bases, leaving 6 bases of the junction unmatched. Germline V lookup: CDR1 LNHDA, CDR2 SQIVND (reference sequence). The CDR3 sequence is CASSDQGAGEQYF. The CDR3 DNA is TGTGCCAGTAGTGATCAGGGGGCAGGCGAGCAGTACTTC.

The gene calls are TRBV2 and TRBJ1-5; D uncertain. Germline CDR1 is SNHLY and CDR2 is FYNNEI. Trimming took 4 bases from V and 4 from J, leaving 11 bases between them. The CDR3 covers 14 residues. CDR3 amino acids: CASSGLTTNQPQHF. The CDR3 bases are TGTGCCAGCAGTGGTCTGACAACAAATCAGCCCCAGCATTTT.

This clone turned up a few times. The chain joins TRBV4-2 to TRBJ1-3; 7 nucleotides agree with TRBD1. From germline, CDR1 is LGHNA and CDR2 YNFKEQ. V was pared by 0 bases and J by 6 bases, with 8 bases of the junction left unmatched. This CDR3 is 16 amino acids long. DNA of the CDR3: TGTGCCAGCAGCCAAGAGACGAGACAGGGAGAAAACACCATATATTTT. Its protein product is CASSQETRQGENTIYF.

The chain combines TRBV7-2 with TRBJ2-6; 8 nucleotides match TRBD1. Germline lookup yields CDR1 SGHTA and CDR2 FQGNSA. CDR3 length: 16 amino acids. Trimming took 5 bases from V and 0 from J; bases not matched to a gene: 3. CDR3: CASSPTGGSGANVLTF. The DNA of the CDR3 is TGTGCCAGCAGCCCTACAGGGGGCTCTGGGGCCAACGTCCTGACTTTC.

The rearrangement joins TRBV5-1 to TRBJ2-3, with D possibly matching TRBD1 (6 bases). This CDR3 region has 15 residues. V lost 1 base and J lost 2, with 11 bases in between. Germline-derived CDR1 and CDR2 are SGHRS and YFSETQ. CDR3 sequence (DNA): TGCGCCAGCAGCTTGTCAGGGGCCACCACAGATACGCAGTATTTT. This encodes CASSLSGATTDTQYF.

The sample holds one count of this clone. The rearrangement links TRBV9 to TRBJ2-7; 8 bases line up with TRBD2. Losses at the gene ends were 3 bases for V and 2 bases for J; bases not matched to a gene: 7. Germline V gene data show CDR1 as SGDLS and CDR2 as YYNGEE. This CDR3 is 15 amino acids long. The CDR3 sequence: CASSAGGGGTYEQYF. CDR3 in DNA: TGTGCCAGCAGCGCTGGGGGCGGGGGGACCTACGAGCAGTACTTC.

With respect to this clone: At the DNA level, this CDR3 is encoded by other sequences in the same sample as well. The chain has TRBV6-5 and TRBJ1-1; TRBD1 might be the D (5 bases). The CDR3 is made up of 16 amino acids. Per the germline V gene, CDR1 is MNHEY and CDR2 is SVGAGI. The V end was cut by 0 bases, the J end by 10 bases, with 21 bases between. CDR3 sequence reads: CASSYSYSSRDSVAFF. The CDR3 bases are TGTGCCAGCAGTTACTCCTACTCAAGCAGGGATAGTGTAGCTTTCTTT.

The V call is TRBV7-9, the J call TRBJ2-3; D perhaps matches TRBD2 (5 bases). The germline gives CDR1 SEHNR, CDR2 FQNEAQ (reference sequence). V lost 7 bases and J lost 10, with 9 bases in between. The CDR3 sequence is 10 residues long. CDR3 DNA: TGTGCCAGCAACCGCGGGTCGCAGTATTTT. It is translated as CASNRGSQYF.

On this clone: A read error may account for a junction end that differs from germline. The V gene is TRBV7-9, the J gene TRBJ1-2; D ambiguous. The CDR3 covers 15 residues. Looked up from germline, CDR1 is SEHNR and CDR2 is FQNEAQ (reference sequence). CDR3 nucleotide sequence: TGTTCCAGCAGCCCGCGGAGGCAGTTGAACTATGGCTACACCTTC. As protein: CSSSPRRQLNYGYTF.

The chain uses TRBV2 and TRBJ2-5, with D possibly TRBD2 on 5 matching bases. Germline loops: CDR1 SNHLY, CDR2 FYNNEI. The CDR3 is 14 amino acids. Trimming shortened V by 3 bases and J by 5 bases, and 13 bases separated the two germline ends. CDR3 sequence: CASSDGLARETQYF. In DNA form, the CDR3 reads TGTGCCAGCAGTGATGGGCTAGCCCGGGAGACCCAGTACTTC.

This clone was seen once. The CDR3, as DNA: TGCGCCAGCAGTGAGTCGGGGGGCTATGGCTACACCTTC. Encoded protein: CASSESGGYGYTF. V and J are TRBV10-2 and TRBJ1-2, with D tentatively TRBD1 (5 bases). Germline V CDR1 and CDR2: WSHSY, SAAADI. The germline V and J ends were trimmed by 0 bases and 4 bases, with 6 bases remaining between them. The CDR3 runs to 13 residues.

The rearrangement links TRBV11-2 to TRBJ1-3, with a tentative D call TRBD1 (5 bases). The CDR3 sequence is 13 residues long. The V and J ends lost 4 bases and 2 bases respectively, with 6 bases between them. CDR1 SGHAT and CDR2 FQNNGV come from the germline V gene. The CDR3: CASSWGPGNTIYF. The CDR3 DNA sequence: TGTGCCAGCAGCTGGGGCCCTGGAAACACCATATATTTT. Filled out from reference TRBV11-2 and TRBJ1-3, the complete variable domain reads EAGVAQSPRYKIIEKRQSVAFWCNPISGHATLYWYQQILGQGPKLLIQFQNNGVVDDSQLPKDRFSAERLKGVDSTLKIQPAKLEDSAVYLCASSWGPGNTIYFGEGSWLTVV.

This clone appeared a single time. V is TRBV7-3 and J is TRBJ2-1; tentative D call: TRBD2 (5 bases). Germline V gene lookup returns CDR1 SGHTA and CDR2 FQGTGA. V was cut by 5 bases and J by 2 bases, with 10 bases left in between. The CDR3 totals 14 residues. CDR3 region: CASSPDLAYNEQFF. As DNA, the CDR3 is TGTGCCAGCAGCCCGGACTTGGCCTACAATGAGCAGTTCTTC.

CDR3 loop: CASRLGPANTGELFF. The CDR3 nucleotides read TGTGCCAGCAGACTGGGGCCCGCGAACACCGGGGAGCTGTTTTTT. The chain uses TRBV5-8 and TRBJ2-2, with TRBD1 as a possible D gene (5 bases). CDR3 length equals 15 residues. Trimming stripped 5 bases from V and 0 bases from J, with 11 bases between. CDR1 and CDR2 (germline): SGHTS, YDEGEE.